This TCR beta chain was captured in a study of regulatory T cells in long-lasting Graves disease. The CDR3 covers 17 residues. After removal of 6 bases from V and 3 bases from J, the junction contained 9 bases not matched to a gene. Germline V lookup: CDR1 MNHNS, CDR2 SASEGT. Time point denoted: newly diagnosed GD, antithyroid drugs for less than 3 months. The TCR library used RNA extracted from PBMCs. Recruitment took place at an endocrinology department in Xi'an, China. Researchers made TCR beta libraries by using iRepertoire HTBI primers and running Arm-PCR on CDR3 regions. A single record per CDR3 protein comes from TCRdb applying MiXCR to the multiplex PCR reads. The table includes 350,000 to 500,000 distinct CDR3 sequences, approximately 16% detected once. The same sample was also studied in work on T cells in Graves' hyperthyroidism and ophthalmopathy.

This rearrangement joins TRBV6-1 to TRBJ1-5; 12 nucleotides align to TRBD1. The clonotype comes from a woman in her thirties with Graves disease. The material sequenced was peripheral blood mononuclear cells (PBMCs), taken at new diagnosis, from a patient treated with antithyroid drugs. CDR3 region: CASRGDRGRIINQPQHF. The DNA for the CDR3 is TGTGCCAGCAGGGGGGACAGGGGGCGCATAATCAATCAGCCCCAGCATTTT.